These 13 T cell receptor beta chains were sequenced from one sample in a study of blood T cell repertoires in COVID-19 (dated by TCRdb to 2018 to 2020). The library was prepared using the immunoSEQ multiplex PCR assay. TCRdb obtained this table from immuneACCESS and retained in-frame rearrangements with V and J assigned. These tables miss some clones; where compared with another copy, unresolved V genes account for less than half of the shortfall, and the remainder is unexplained. In this sample the table shows 180,000 or so clones, 70% to 90% of which occur a single time. The ten largest clones add up to 0.99% of the sample. The sample taken for sequencing was peripheral blood. Every receptor here comes from a man aged 18 to 29 with acute or convalescent COVID-19.

The CDR3 region has the DNA TGTGCCAGCAGCTTGGAGGGGGGGAGCACAGATACGCAGTATTTT. Its translation: CASSLEGGSTDTQYF. The V call is TRBV5-4, the J call TRBJ2-3; TRBD2 might be the D (7 bases). CDR3 length: 15 residues. The V end was cut by 0 bases, the J end by 0 bases, with 8 bases between. Germline CDR1 is SGHNT and CDR2 is YYREEE (reference sequence).

The J gene is TRBJ1-5, the V gene TRBV28; no definite D call. Deletions cut 5 bases from V and 2 bases from J, with 16 bases between. The CDR3 has 16 residues. Germline values: CDR1 MDHEN, CDR2 SYDVKM. The chain's CDR3 is CASSTPGGGRNQPQHF. The CDR3 nucleotides read TGTGCCAGCAGTACCCCCGGCGGAGGGCGCAATCAGCCCCAGCATTTT.

The count of this clone is one. This chain connects TRBV15 to TRBJ2-7, with a tentative D call TRBD2 (5 bases). In germline, CDR1 is LNHNV, CDR2 YYDKDF (reference sequence). Trimming took off 0 bases at V and 5 bases at J, with 17 bases between the two ends. The CDR3 is 16 amino acids. The CDR3 nucleotides read TGTGCCACCAGCAGAGATTTACTAGAGGTATTTCACGAGCAGTACTTC. Translating it yields CATSRDLLEVFHEQYF.

The chain joins TRBV11-2 to TRBJ2-1; TRBD1 might be the D (5 bases). V lost 5 bases and J lost 3, with 23 bases in between. The germline CDR1 and CDR2 sequences are SGHAT and FQNNGV. This CDR3 contains 18 residues. Here the CDR3 DNA reads TGTGCCAGCAGCCCGACAGTATCGGATACGCTCAACTACAATGAGCAGTTCTTC. It encodes CASSPTVSDTLNYNEQFF.

This chain uses TRBV30 with TRBJ2-5, with 8 bases aligning to TRBD1. This CDR3 has 14 residues. The V gene end was trimmed by 1 base and the J gene end by 3 bases; junction bases not matched to a gene: 4. Germline-derived CDR1 and CDR2 are GTSNPN and SVGIG (reference sequence). The CDR3 DNA sequence: TGTGCCTGGAGTGGGGAGACAGGGGAAGAGACCCAGTACTTC. This gives the protein CAWSGETGEETQYF.

The gene calls are TRBV27 and TRBJ1-5; a weak D match, TRBD1 (5 bases). Germline loops: CDR1 MNHEY, CDR2 SMNVEV (reference sequence). V was clipped by 2 bases and J by 0 bases, with 14 bases between them. The CDR3 has 17 residues. The chain's CDR3 is CASSLKAGQYSNQPQHF. The DNA for the CDR3 is TGTGCCAGCAGTTTAAAGGCGGGGCAGTATAGCAATCAGCCCCAGCATTTT.

The chain combines TRBV5-1 with TRBJ1-3; 9 nucleotides agree with TRBD1. The CDR3 is made up of 16 amino acids. Germline-derived CDR1 and CDR2 are SGHRS and YFSETQ. V lost 4 bases, J lost 4 bases, and 9 bases stayed unmatched. CDR3 DNA sequence: TGCGCCAGCAGCGGGGGGACAGGGATAAACGGAAACACCATATATTTT. This codes for CASSGGTGINGNTIYF.

This clone has only one observation. The rearrangement links TRBV7-9 to TRBJ2-5; 7 bases fit TRBD1. This CDR3 has 16 residues. J gave up 1 base and V 5 bases, and 10 bases lay outside the gene matches. Germline CDR1 and CDR2: SEHNR and FQNEAQ (reference sequence). For the CDR3, the DNA is TGTGCCAGCAGCCACACCGGTGGGACAGCCCAAGAGACCCAGTACTTC. This encodes CASSHTGGTAQETQYF.

This chain joins TRBV5-5 and TRBJ2-1; D is unclear. The CDR3 spans 16 residues. The germline CDR1 and CDR2 sequences are SGHKS and YYEKEE (reference sequence). V was pared by 1 base and J by 0 bases, with 11 bases between. CDR3 loop: CASSLTSSSSYNEQFF. The CDR3, as DNA: TGTGCCAGCAGCTTGACATCATCAAGCTCCTACAATGAGCAGTTCTTC.

This chain uses TRBV7-3 with TRBJ2-1; 9 bases match TRBD1. Trimming cost V 2 bases and J 4 bases; bases outside gene matches: 3. This CDR3 region has 15 residues. Germline V gene lookup returns CDR1 SGHTA and CDR2 FQGTGA. CDR3 amino acids: CASSLDRGSYNEQFF. The CDR3 bases are TGTGCCAGCAGCTTAGACAGGGGGTCTTACAATGAGCAGTTCTTC. The full variable domain, completed using reference TRBV7-3 and TRBJ2-1, is GAGVSQTPSNKVTEKGKYVELRCDPISGHTALYWYRQSLGQGPEFLIYFQGTGAADDSGLPNDRFFAVRPEGSVSTLKIQRTERGDSAVYLCASSLDRGSYNEQFFGPGTRLTVL.

The chain employs TRBV7-3 and TRBJ2-1, with 7 bases lining up with TRBD1. Germline CDR1 SGHTA, CDR2 FQGTGA. CDR3 length equals 15 residues. V lost 3 bases and J lost 6; bases outside the gene matches: 8. CDR3 bases: TGTGCCAGCAGCTTGCCGGGACAGACGGGCAATGAGCAGTTCTTC. Translated, it gives CASSLPGQTGNEQFF.

The chain links TRBV4-2 to TRBJ2-5; a weak D match, TRBD2 (7 bases). From germline, CDR1 is LGHNA and CDR2 YNFKEQ. Trimming shortened V by 1 base and J by 3 bases, and 18 bases separated the two germline ends. CDR3 length: 17 amino acids. In DNA form, the CDR3 reads TGTGCCAGCAGCCAAGCCCTGTCGCGGGGGCCTGAAGAGACCCAGTACTTC. Its translation: CASSQALSRGPEETQYF.

The chain has TRBV7-9 and TRBJ2-2; 9 nucleotides line up with TRBD1. The J segment lost 1 base and the V segment lost 5 bases, leaving 5 bases of the junction unmatched. Germline values: CDR1 SEHNR, CDR2 FQNEAQ (reference sequence). The CDR3 covers 16 residues. The CDR3 here is CASSLTTGGNTGELFF. The CDR3 bases are TGTGCCAGCAGCCTGACGACAGGGGGGAACACCGGGGAGCTGTTTTTT.